One T cell receptor beta chain is described in this entry. The CDR3 is 15 residues long. V dropped 5 bases and J dropped 4 bases, with 16 bases sitting between them. Germline CDR1 and CDR2: SGHRS and YFSETQ. This entry belongs to a study of blood T cell repertoires in COVID-19. Study-level information: Italy, Spain and the United States were the sources of the convalescent and acute COVID-19 samples.

The data were produced by immunoSEQ multiplex PCR, yet TCRdb's version contains in-frame clones alone and is incomplete. The sample has hundreds of thousands of clones, roughly nine tenths seen once. Participants, about 18 to 100 years old, spanned around 26 US areas. Grouping used clinical history reported by participants in a survey and questionnaire. Two negative PCRs, clearance, or symptom resolution characterized the recovered Cohort 3 donors. This chain links TRBV5-1 with TRBJ2-1, with TRBD1 as a possible D gene (6 bases). The receptor was derived from a man younger than 35 who had recovered from COVID-19. The sequenced sample was PBMCs or T cells enriched from blood (not recorded which). CDR3: CASSPGQSSYNEQFF. The CDR3 coding sequence is TGCGCCAGCAGTCCTGGACAGAGTTCTTACAATGAGCAGTTCTTC.